This T cell receptor (beta chain) came from a study of human T cells and chemical hapten exposure. Study context: Diphenylcyclopropenone doses were given weekly to the scalps of patients across the approximately 24-week study.

TCRdb ran MiXCR on the RACE reads and lists one entry per CDR3 protein. The sample records 95,000 to 150,000 distinct CDR3 sequences, roughly 12% being singletons. Germline V gives CDR1 SGHVS, CDR2 FQNEAQ. The CDR3 runs to 15 residues. V lost 1 base to trimming and J lost 4 bases, with 13 bases between them. This clonotype was detected a few times. Time point defined: patch test 3, about 24 weeks after DPC sensitization. Treatment indicated: therapeutic diphenylcyclopropenone sensitization with weekly scalp DPC. This sequence originates from a woman in her 50s with alopecia areata. Some clones in this sample may be carry-over from other donors' samples. This rearrangement joins TRBV7-8 to TRBJ1-1, with D perhaps matching TRBD1 (6 bases). The source material was whole blood, sampled in connection with sensitization to the hapten diphenylcyclopropenone (DPC). CDR3 residues: CASSLGAGAGTEAFF. For the CDR3, the DNA is TGTGCCAGCAGCTTAGGTGCGGGGGCTGGCACTGAAGCTTTCTTT. The full variable domain, in which reference TRBV7-8 and TRBJ1-1 provide the parts outside the CDR3, is GAGVSQSPRYKVAKRGQDVALRCDPISGHVSLFWYQQALGQGPEFLTYFQNEAQLDKSGLPSDRFFAERPEGSVSTLKIQRTQQEDSAVYLCASSLGAGAGTEAFFGQGTRLTVV.